This TCR beta chain was documented in a study of T cells in Graves' hyperthyroidism and ophthalmopathy. Study observations and caveats: Model predictions of ophthalmopathy came a median approximately seven months before onset.

Using RNA transcripts as the source, TCR beta CDR3 regions were amplified. The HTBI set primed first-round TCR CDR3 RT-PCR. MiXCR, run by TCRdb on the multiplex PCR reads, gives a single entry per CDR3 protein. The sample consists of hundreds of thousands of distinct CDR3 sequences, 35% of them appearing once. An absence of ophthalmopathy progression within 18 months meant stable Graves' hyperthyroidism. Uncontrolled infection, other autoimmune disease, pregnancy or lactation led to exclusion. Each diagnosis was grounded in clinical symptoms, serum thyroxine and TRAb, thyroid ultrasound, and orbital computed tomography. This clonotype was seen at least ten times. What it binds is not known. Per the germline V gene, CDR1 is MGHRA and CDR2 is YSYEKL. With 4 bases removed from V and 1 base from J, the gap between germline ends came to 16 bases. The CDR3 covers 16 residues.

The sequencing sample was made of blood. V and J are TRBV4-1 and TRBJ2-5, with D maybe TRBD1 (6 bases). The receptor was isolated from a woman aged 40 to 49 with Graves' hyperthyroidism. This chain's CDR3 is CASSPPGLQGQETQYF. CDR3 bases: TGCGCCAGCAGCCCGCCTGGGCTACAGGGCCAAGAGACCCAGTACTTC.